The rows below give T cell receptor beta chains drawn from one sample of a study of shared clonotypes between healthy human individuals. TCRdb keeps only in-frame clones here, not all; method: immunoSEQ multiplex PCR. Here the sample spans 2 million to 2.5 million clones, around 95% being singletons. Source material: naive CD4+ T cells sorted from blood. These receptors all stem from a man between 18 and 35 years old in good health. Each CDR3 is given with its conserved first and last residue. D genes are given only for firm matches. Only part of the rows carry a size: once, few, many, or a class if the clone is expanded.

.	TRBV7-8	TRBJ1-4	.	CASGTTYLEKLFF	TGTGCCAGCGGGACCACTTACCTGGAAAAACTGTTTTTT
.	TRBV27	TRBJ2-7	.	CASSFSTVSYEQYF	TGTGCCAGCAGTTTCTCGACGGTCTCCTACGAGCAGTACTTC
.	TRBV10-1	TRBJ1-1	.	CASSELIAEAFF	TGCGCCAGCAGTGAATTGATTGCTGAAGCTTTCTTT
TRBD1	TRBV5-1	TRBJ1-1	.	CASSFNQYRGNTEAFF	TGCGCCAGCAGCTTCAACCAATACAGGGGGAACACTGAAGCTTTCTTT
TRBD1	TRBV11-2	TRBJ2-4	.	CASSSPRTGVNIQYF	TGTGCCAGCAGCTCCCCCCGGACAGGGGTGAACATTCAGTACTTC
.	TRBV29-1	TRBJ2-4	.	CSVALAALGKNIQYF	TGCAGCGTAGCCTTAGCGGCCTTAGGAAAAAACATTCAGTACTTC
TRBD1	TRBV5-1	TRBJ1-2	.	CASSLPGQGALGYTF	TGCGCCAGCAGCCTTCCGGGACAGGGGGCATTAGGCTACACCTTC
.	TRBV20-1	TRBJ2-7	.	CSAREFSEQYF	TGCAGTGCTAGAGAATTTTCCGAGCAGTACTTC
.	TRBV29-1	TRBJ2-1	.	CSVVPSRDWFDEQFF	TGCAGCGTGGTCCCCAGCAGAGACTGGTTTGATGAGCAGTTCTTC
.	TRBV6-1	TRBJ1-5	few	CASSEYYGSNQPQHF	TGTGCCAGCAGTGAATACTACGGTAGCAATCAGCCCCAGCATTTT
.	TRBV6-1	TRBJ2-7	.	CASSASRGEQYF	TGTGCCAGCAGCGCCTCGAGGGGCGAGCAGTACTTC
TRBD1	TRBV5-4	TRBJ2-3	.	CASSSDRVPTDTQYF	TGTGCCAGCAGCTCGGACAGGGTTCCGACAGATACGCAGTATTTT
.	TRBV4-1	TRBJ2-7	.	CASSQDIWGYEQYF	TGCGCCAGCAGCCAAGATATATGGGGCTACGAGCAGTACTTC
TRBD1	TRBV18	TRBJ2-2	.	CASSRGTGGADTGELFF	TGTGCCAGCTCACGGGGGACAGGGGGCGCGGACACCGGGGAGCTGTTTTTT
.	TRBV11-2	TRBJ2-7	.	CASSLVGREQYF	TGTGCCAGCAGCTTAGTGGGGCGGGAGCAGTACTTC
TRBD2	TRBV4-1	TRBJ2-1	.	CASSQGLAVNEQFF	TGCGCCAGCAGCCAAGGACTAGCGGTAAATGAGCAGTTCTTC
.	TRBV7-2	TRBJ2-6	.	CASSLGGSGANVLTF	TGTGCCAGCAGCTTAGGAGGCTCTGGGGCCAACGTCCTGACTTTC
.	TRBV6-5	TRBJ1-6	.	CASNTGSGNSPLHF	TGTGCCAGCAACACAGGGTCGGGAAATTCACCCCTCCACTTT
.	TRBV19	TRBJ2-6	once	CASSYSDTGSGANVLTF	TGTGCCAGTAGCTACTCAGATACAGGGTCTGGGGCCAACGTCCTGACTTTC
TRBD1	TRBV9	TRBJ2-5	.	CASSVGDRGQETQYF	TGTGCCAGCAGCGTTGGGGACAGAGGGCAAGAGACCCAGTACTTC
.	TRBV6-5	TRBJ2-5	.	CAGGFGETQYF	TGTGCAGGGGGGTTCGGTGAGACCCAGTACTTC
.	TRBV28	TRBJ1-5	.	CASSLFGGQGVSQPQHF	TGTGCCAGCAGTTTATTCGGGGGGCAGGGAGTGAGTCAGCCCCAGCATTTT
TRBD1	TRBV28	TRBJ1-6	.	CASGTGTSYNSPLHF	TGTGCCAGTGGGACAGGGACATCCTATAATTCACCCCTCCACTTT
.	TRBV10-1	TRBJ2-6	.	CASTVVSLLLSGANVLTF	TGCGCCAGCACCGTGGTCAGCCTCCTCCTCTCTGGGGCCAACGTCCTGACTTTC
TRBD2	TRBV7-2	TRBJ2-2	once	CASSALAGGPAGELFF	TGTGCCAGCAGCGCCCTAGCGGGAGGGCCCGCCGGGGAGCTGTTTTTT
.	TRBV7-9	TRBJ1-6	.	CASSYTGTKSTAYNSPLHF	TGTGCCAGCAGTTACACCGGGACAAAGAGTACCGCCTATAATTCACCCCTCCACTTT
TRBD1	TRBV19	TRBJ2-6	.	CASIDRGGANVLTF	TGTGCCAGTATCGACAGGGGTGGGGCCAACGTCCTGACTTTC
.	TRBV19	TRBJ2-3	.	CASSPRVASSTDTQYF	TGTGCCAGTAGTCCTCGCGTAGCGTCTAGCACAGATACGCAGTATTTT
.	TRBV28	TRBJ1-5	.	CASSSSGVVSNQPQHF	TGTGCCAGCAGTTCCTCAGGGGTGGTTAGCAATCAGCCCCAGCATTTT
.	TRBV7-3	TRBJ1-1	.	CASSVEPNTEAFF	TGTGCCAGCAGCGTGGAACCGAACACTGAAGCTTTCTTT
.	TRBV11-2	TRBJ1-6	once	CASSLWVSNSPLHF	TGTGCCAGCAGCTTGTGGGTGTCCAATTCACCCCTCCACTTT
.	TRBV30	TRBJ2-7	once	CAWSEQSYEQYF	TGTGCCTGGAGTGAGCAGTCCTACGAGCAGTACTTC
TRBD1	TRBV30	TRBJ2-7	once	CAWSRTGGAEQYF	TGTGCCTGGAGTAGGACAGGGGGCGCGGAGCAGTACTTC
TRBD1	TRBV5-4	TRBJ1-1	.	CASSLVGQGPNTEAFF	TGTGCCAGCAGCTTGGTTGGACAGGGGCCGAACACTGAAGCTTTCTTT
TRBD1	TRBV10-3	TRBJ2-5	.	CAIAFDRVAETQYF	TGTGCCATCGCTTTCGACAGGGTGGCGGAGACCCAGTACTTC
TRBD1	TRBV2	TRBJ1-4	.	CASSEAHGQGREKLFF	TGTGCCAGCAGTGAAGCGCATGGACAGGGTCGAGAAAAACTGTTTTTT
TRBD1	TRBV2	TRBJ1-5	.	CASSEEGAGNQPQHF	TGTGCCAGCAGCGAAGAGGGGGCTGGCAATCAGCCCCAGCATTTT
.	TRBV30	TRBJ1-1	.	CAWNPGEVAFF	TGTGCCTGGAACCCAGGGGAGGTGGCTTTCTTT
.	TRBV7-8	TRBJ1-1	.	CASSPRREGGTEAFF	TGTGCCAGCAGCCCCCGGAGGGAGGGAGGCACTGAAGCTTTCTTT
.	TRBV6-8	TRBJ2-3	.	CASSYLEGADAQYF	TGTGCCAGCAGTTACTTAGAGGGAGCCGATGCGCAGTATTTT
TRBD1	TRBV7-2	TRBJ2-5	.	CASSLFGTGPQETQYF	TGTGCCAGCAGCTTATTCGGGACAGGCCCTCAAGAGACCCAGTACTTC
.	TRBV7-2	TRBJ1-2	few	CASSRGPGYGYTF	TGTGCCAGCAGCCGAGGGCCTGGCTATGGCTACACCTTC
TRBD2	TRBV5-4	TRBJ2-4	.	CASSLGMGTSGGKNIQYF	TGTGCCAGCAGTCTGGGCATGGGGACTAGCGGGGGAAAAAACATTCAGTACTTC
.	TRBV29-1	TRBJ2-3	.	CSAGDLAASTDTQYF	TGCAGCGCCGGGGATCTAGCAGCTAGCACAGATACGCAGTATTTT
.	TRBV11-2	TRBJ1-1	.	CASRTQENTEAFF	TGTGCCAGCAGAACCCAGGAGAACACTGAAGCTTTCTTT
TRBD1	TRBV6-1	TRBJ1-4	.	CASRNRGRDEKLFF	TGTGCCAGCAGAAACAGGGGGCGCGACGAAAAACTGTTTTTT
TRBD1	TRBV28	TRBJ1-2	.	CASSTALTGGRESYGYTF	TGTGCCAGCAGCACTGCCCTGACAGGGGGGAGAGAGAGCTATGGCTACACCTTC
.	TRBV27	TRBJ1-1	.	CASSLSGPAMNTEAFF	TGTGCCAGCAGTTTATCGGGACCAGCTATGAACACTGAAGCTTTCTTT
TRBD2	TRBV5-6	TRBJ2-3	.	CASSLGLAGRTDTQYF	TGTGCCAGCAGCTTGGGTCTAGCGGGGCGCACAGATACGCAGTATTTT
.	TRBV19	TRBJ1-3	.	CASSGRENTIYF	TGTGCCAGTAGCGGACGTGAAAACACCATATATTTT
TRBD1	TRBV10-3	TRBJ2-7	once	CAINRGQEYSYEQYF	TGTGCCATCAATAGGGGACAGGAGTACTCCTACGAGCAGTACTTC